These T cell receptor beta chains were read from a single sample in a study of vaccination and CD4 T cells after COVID-19. Their specific antigens are unknown. TCRdb re-called the PCR reads through MiXCR, storing one row per CDR3 protein. The data show 10,000 to 13,000 distinct CDR3 sequences, around 30% seen once. Material: CD4+ T cells from blood, cultured in vitro. These receptors all stem from a human donor who had recovered from COVID-19. Each CDR3 is given with its conserved first and last residue.

j_call,v_call,cdr3_aa
TRBJ1-2,TRBV11-3,CASSFQLDYGYTF
TRBJ1-2,TRBV6-1,CASSDRGLADYGYTF
TRBJ2-1,TRBV24-1,CATSDQLAAEEQFF
TRBJ1-1,TRBV7-3,CASSPQGGTEAFF
TRBJ2-7,TRBV24-1,CATSAAASYEQYF
TRBJ2-1,TRBV20-1,CSGRGGANNEQFF
TRBJ2-7,TRBV20-1,CSALGEGVYEQYF
TRBJ2-7,TRBV28,CASSPGTSGSHEQYF
TRBJ2-3,TRBV7-2,CASSLKLRMDTDTQYF
TRBJ1-2,TRBV20-1,CSAWGQGRYTF
TRBJ2-5,TRBV6-2/TRBV6-3,CASSYQGRQETQYF
TRBJ1-2,TRBV18,CASSPGTGVNYGYTF
TRBJ1-5,TRBV27,CASRRRGTGEVSQPQHF
TRBJ1-5,TRBV11-3,CASSLSLNQPQHF
TRBJ2-3,TRBV20-1,CSASKEDTQYF
TRBJ1-1,TRBV6-1,CASSKRQGGNTEAFF
TRBJ1-1,TRBV20-1,CSARGHLNTEAFF
TRBJ1-3,TRBV7-9,CASNAPGAQSNTIYF
TRBJ2-7,TRBV18,CASSPDRGVEQYF
TRBJ2-7,TRBV28,CASSPTGTAYEQYF
TRBJ2-7,TRBV19,CASSIGGSYEQYF
TRBJ2-3,TRBV20-1,CSARDLGRVTDTQYF
TRBJ1-1,TRBV10-2,CASSGAVATEAFF
TRBJ1-6,TRBV19,CASSLQAGGLRSPLHF
TRBJ1-1,TRBV24-1,CATSDPEVTEAFF
TRBJ1-6,TRBV20-1,CSARTGGQDSPLHF
TRBJ1-2,TRBV19,CASSSSGQFYGYTF
TRBJ2-7,TRBV5-5,CASNPIGSSYEQYF
TRBJ2-7,TRBV7-9,CASSPPGGIYEQYF
TRBJ2-1,TRBV24-1,CATSRTSGTDWENNEQFF
TRBJ2-1,TRBV6-5,CASSWGSGYNEQFF
TRBJ1-2,TRBV28,CASSWGQTDYGYTF
TRBJ2-7,TRBV28,CASISRDRAYEQYF
TRBJ1-2,TRBV29-1,CSVEGSYGYTF
TRBJ2-5,TRBV7-9,CASSLGLNRETQYF
TRBJ2-3,TRBV20-1,CSARPGQGLDTQYF
TRBJ1-1,TRBV14,CASSQARGKAFF
TRBJ2-1,TRBV6-2/TRBV6-3,CASRRSSAYNEQFF
TRBJ2-7,TRBV6-1,CASRRQGQYEQYF
TRBJ1-5,TRBV20-1,CSLRGDSNQPQHF
TRBJ1-2,TRBV7-9,CASSIERYGYTF
TRBJ1-2,TRBV30,CAWRGGRDRTYGYTF
TRBJ2-7,TRBV27,CASRRQGISHEQYF
TRBJ1-1,TRBV6-5,CASSSWTGAAFF
TRBJ1-2,TRBV7-9,CASSPSRVGAFYGYTF
TRBJ1-1,TRBV5-1,CASSTDRRTEAFF
TRBJ2-7,TRBV6-1,CASTGEGYEQYF
TRBJ1-1,TRBV6-5,CASSSPEEGVEAFF
TRBJ1-1,TRBV4-2,CASSQGGSSYNPGGNTEAFF
TRBJ1-1,TRBV6-2/TRBV6-3,CASSYLKLMNTEAFF
TRBJ1-2,TRBV19,CASSSWGVGYGYTF
TRBJ2-3,TRBV20-1,CSAGTSGDTQYF
TRBJ1-1,TRBV6-1,CASTRPGSNTEAFF
TRBJ1-2,TRBV7-9,CASSLELLSGYTF
TRBJ1-5,TRBV19,CASTTLREGNQPQHF
TRBJ1-1,TRBV11-2,CASSLEWANTEAFF
TRBJ2-5,TRBV7-2,CASSPQSPRQQETQYF